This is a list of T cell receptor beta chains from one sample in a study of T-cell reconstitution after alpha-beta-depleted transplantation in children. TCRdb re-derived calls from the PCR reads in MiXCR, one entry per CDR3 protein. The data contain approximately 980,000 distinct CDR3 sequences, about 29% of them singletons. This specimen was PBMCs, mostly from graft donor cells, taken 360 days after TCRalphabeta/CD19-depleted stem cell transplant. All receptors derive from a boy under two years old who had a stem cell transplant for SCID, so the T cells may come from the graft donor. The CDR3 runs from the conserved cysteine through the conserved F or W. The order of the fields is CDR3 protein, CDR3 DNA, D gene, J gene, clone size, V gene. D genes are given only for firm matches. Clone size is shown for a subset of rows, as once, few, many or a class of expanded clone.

CDR3aa: CASSRSTSGGLYNEQFF; CDR3nt: TGCGCCAGCAGCAGATCGACTAGCGGGGGTCTCTACAATGAGCAGTTCTTC; d_gene: TRBD2; j_gene: TRBJ2-1; abundance: few; v_gene: TRBV5-1
CDR3aa: CSAAYSSGGHQPQHF; CDR3nt: TGCAGTGCCGCGTATTCGTCGGGAGGGCATCAGCCCCAGCATTTT; d_gene: .; j_gene: TRBJ1-5; abundance: .; v_gene: TRBV20-1
CDR3aa: CASSKGGQAPNYGYTF; CDR3nt: TGTGCCAGCAGCAAAGGGGGACAGGCACCTAACTATGGCTACACCTTC; d_gene: TRBD1; j_gene: TRBJ1-2; abundance: few; v_gene: TRBV7-9
CDR3aa: CSARDLSGGDGDTQYF; CDR3nt: TGCAGTGCTAGGGATCTTAGCGGGGGGGACGGAGATACGCAGTATTTT; d_gene: TRBD2; j_gene: TRBJ2-3; abundance: few; v_gene: TRBV20-1
CDR3aa: CASSAEILQETQYF; CDR3nt: TGTGCCAGCAGCGCTGAAATTCTACAAGAGACCCAGTACTTC; d_gene: .; j_gene: TRBJ2-5; abundance: .; v_gene: TRBV2
CDR3aa: CSAWGSAEAFF; CDR3nt: TGCAGTGCTTGGGGGAGCGCTGAAGCTTTCTTT; d_gene: .; j_gene: TRBJ1-1; abundance: .; v_gene: TRBV20-1
CDR3aa: CASSLVGADYEQYF; CDR3nt: TGTGCCAGCAGTTTGGTCGGCGCAGACTACGAGCAGTACTTC; d_gene: .; j_gene: TRBJ2-7; abundance: many; v_gene: TRBV12-3/TRBV12-4
CDR3aa: CASSPSSGGYITDTQYF; CDR3nt: TGCGCCAGCAGCCCCTCTAGCGGGGGTTACATAACAGATACGCAGTATTTT; d_gene: TRBD2; j_gene: TRBJ2-3; abundance: .; v_gene: TRBV4-1
CDR3aa: CASSEGADTQYF; CDR3nt: TGTGCCAGCAGTGAAGGTGCAGATACGCAGTATTTT; d_gene: .; j_gene: TRBJ2-3; abundance: few; v_gene: TRBV2
CDR3aa: CASRGELNTDTQYF; CDR3nt: TGTGCCAGCAGGGGTGAACTGAACACAGATACGCAGTATTTT; d_gene: .; j_gene: TRBJ2-3; abundance: few; v_gene: TRBV25-1
CDR3aa: CASSEAWILAKNIQYF; CDR3nt: TGTGCCAGCAGTGAGGCTTGGATTCTAGCCAAAAACATTCAGTACTTC; d_gene: .; j_gene: TRBJ2-4; abundance: few; v_gene: TRBV2
CDR3aa: CSALTSGERSSTDTQYF; CDR3nt: TGCAGTGCCTTAACTAGCGGGGAGCGCTCTAGCACAGATACGCAGTATTTT; d_gene: TRBD2; j_gene: TRBJ2-3; abundance: few; v_gene: TRBV20-1
CDR3aa: CASSLRGTVSGNTIYF; CDR3nt: TGTGCCAGCAGTTTACGGGGGACGGTCTCTGGAAACACCATATATTTT; d_gene: .; j_gene: TRBJ1-3; abundance: many; v_gene: TRBV12-3/TRBV12-4
CDR3aa: CASSRTAPTDTQYF; CDR3nt: TGTGCCAGCAGCCGTACAGCGCCCACAGATACGCAGTATTTT; d_gene: .; j_gene: TRBJ2-3; abundance: many; v_gene: TRBV7-9
CDR3aa: CASSPSTTDTQYF; CDR3nt: TGTGCCAGCAGTCCCTCTACCACAGATACGCAGTATTTT; d_gene: .; j_gene: TRBJ2-3; abundance: .; v_gene: TRBV12-3/TRBV12-4
CDR3aa: CASTPSSPLYNEQFF; CDR3nt: TGCGCCAGCACCCCTTCGTCACCTCTATACAATGAGCAGTTCTTC; d_gene: .; j_gene: TRBJ2-1; abundance: few; v_gene: TRBV5-1
CDR3aa: CSARANPSGANVLTF; CDR3nt: TGCAGTGCTAGAGCCAATCCCTCTGGGGCCAACGTCCTGACTTTC; d_gene: .; j_gene: TRBJ2-6; abundance: .; v_gene: TRBV20-1
CDR3aa: CASSFGQFSNQPQHF; CDR3nt: TGTGCCAGCAGTTTTGGGCAGTTTAGCAATCAGCCCCAGCATTTT; d_gene: .; j_gene: TRBJ1-5; abundance: .; v_gene: TRBV27
CDR3aa: CASSLPPNLRTQYF; CDR3nt: TGTGCCAGCAGCCTCCCACCGAACCTTAGGACCCAGTACTTC; d_gene: .; j_gene: TRBJ2-5; abundance: .; v_gene: TRBV11-2
CDR3aa: CSAIRQGVEKLFF; CDR3nt: TGCAGTGCAATAAGACAGGGCGTTGAAAAACTGTTTTTT; d_gene: TRBD1; j_gene: TRBJ1-4; abundance: few; v_gene: TRBV20-1
CDR3aa: CASSLVGPRRGLSYEQYF; CDR3nt: TGTGCCAGCAGCTTAGTAGGACCCCGAAGGGGGCTTTCCTACGAGCAGTACTTC; d_gene: TRBD1; j_gene: TRBJ2-7; abundance: .; v_gene: TRBV11-3
CDR3aa: CASSLIGHTGELFF; CDR3nt: TGTGCCAGCAGCTTAATAGGACACACCGGGGAGCTGTTTTTT; d_gene: .; j_gene: TRBJ2-2; abundance: .; v_gene: TRBV7-8
CDR3aa: CCARDYRHPFTSYEQYF; CDR3nt: TGCTGCGCTAGGGACTATCGACACCCGTTTACCTCCTACGAGCAGTACTTC; d_gene: TRBD2; j_gene: TRBJ2-7; abundance: .; v_gene: TRBV20-1
CDR3aa: CSARGGFHEQYF; CDR3nt: TGCAGTGCTAGAGGGGGGTTCCACGAGCAGTACTTC; d_gene: .; j_gene: TRBJ2-7; abundance: .; v_gene: TRBV20-1
CDR3aa: CASSQDWRGNTEAFF; CDR3nt: TGTGCCAGCAGCCAAGATTGGAGGGGGAACACTGAAGCTTTCTTT; d_gene: .; j_gene: TRBJ1-1; abundance: .; v_gene: TRBV3-1
CDR3aa: CSAEKGLLAGGEEQYF; CDR3nt: TGCAGTGCTGAGAAGGGGCTACTAGCGGGGGGGGAGGAGCAGTACTTC; d_gene: TRBD2; j_gene: TRBJ2-7; abundance: .; v_gene: TRBV20-1
CDR3aa: CASSSIDWVYNEQFF; CDR3nt: TGCGCCAGCAGCTCAATCGATTGGGTCTACAATGAGCAGTTCTTC; d_gene: .; j_gene: TRBJ2-1; abundance: once; v_gene: TRBV5-1
CDR3aa: CASSFGGLSSYNEQFF; CDR3nt: TGTGCCAGCAGTTTTGGGGGCCTAAGCTCCTACAATGAGCAGTTCTTC; d_gene: .; j_gene: TRBJ2-1; abundance: few; v_gene: TRBV12-3/TRBV12-4
CDR3aa: CASSSSGPGWGGNIQYF; CDR3nt: TGTGCCAGCAGTTCCAGCGGGCCAGGGTGGGGCGGAAACATTCAGTACTTC; d_gene: .; j_gene: TRBJ2-4; abundance: .; v_gene: TRBV12-3/TRBV12-4
CDR3aa: CASSPGQASSGNTIYF; CDR3nt: TGTGCCAGCAGTCCAGGACAGGCCAGCTCTGGAAACACCATATATTTT; d_gene: TRBD1; j_gene: TRBJ1-3; abundance: .; v_gene: TRBV12-3/TRBV12-4
CDR3aa: CASSRTRLVRDEQFF; CDR3nt: TGTGCCAGCAGTCGGACTAGATTGGTTAGGGATGAGCAGTTCTTC; d_gene: TRBD2; j_gene: TRBJ2-1; abundance: few; v_gene: TRBV2
CDR3aa: CASSISGATKNIQYF; CDR3nt: TGTGCCAGTAGTATTTCAGGGGCGACCAAAAACATTCAGTACTTC; d_gene: .; j_gene: TRBJ2-4; abundance: few; v_gene: TRBV19
CDR3aa: CASSFQLQGSHEQYF; CDR3nt: TGTGCCAGCAGTTTTCAGCTCCAGGGATCCCACGAGCAGTACTTC; d_gene: .; j_gene: TRBJ2-7; abundance: .; v_gene: TRBV2
CDR3aa: CASSSQGGATTDTQYF; CDR3nt: TGTGCCAGCAGCTCGCAGGGCGGGGCGACCACAGATACGCAGTATTTT; d_gene: .; j_gene: TRBJ2-3; abundance: .; v_gene: TRBV7-3
CDR3aa: CASSQGRATALNTEAFF; CDR3nt: TGCGCCAGCAGCCAAGGGAGGGCTACGGCACTGAACACTGAAGCTTTCTTT; d_gene: .; j_gene: TRBJ1-1; abundance: once; v_gene: TRBV4-1
CDR3aa: CASSPDRVKTEAFF; CDR3nt: TGTGCCAGCAGTCCCGACAGGGTGAAAACTGAAGCTTTCTTT; d_gene: TRBD1; j_gene: TRBJ1-1; abundance: .; v_gene: TRBV6-2/TRBV6-3
CDR3aa: CASGSSVDTQYF; CDR3nt: TGCGCCAGCGGATCTAGCGTTGATACGCAGTATTTT; d_gene: .; j_gene: TRBJ2-3; abundance: .; v_gene: TRBV5-1
CDR3aa: CAISVEPAYGYTF; CDR3nt: TGTGCCATCAGTGTAGAACCGGCTTATGGCTACACCTTC; d_gene: .; j_gene: TRBJ1-2; abundance: few; v_gene: TRBV10-3
CDR3aa: CASRGDRGSGANVLTF; CDR3nt: TGTGCCAGCAGGGGGGACAGGGGCTCTGGGGCCAACGTCCTGACTTTC; d_gene: TRBD1; j_gene: TRBJ2-6; abundance: .; v_gene: TRBV2
CDR3aa: CASSLDGVPNTEAFF; CDR3nt: TGCGCCAGCAGCTTGGATGGGGTTCCAAACACTGAAGCTTTCTTT; d_gene: .; j_gene: TRBJ1-1; abundance: few; v_gene: TRBV5-1
CDR3aa: CASSLWGQGNEQFF; CDR3nt: TGCGCCAGCAGCTTGTGGGGACAGGGGAATGAGCAGTTCTTC; d_gene: TRBD1; j_gene: TRBJ2-1; abundance: few; v_gene: TRBV5-1
CDR3aa: CASQGLGSTDTQYF; CDR3nt: TGTGCCAGCCAAGGCCTGGGGAGCACAGATACGCAGTATTTT; d_gene: .; j_gene: TRBJ2-3; abundance: .; v_gene: TRBV12-3/TRBV12-4
CDR3aa: CASSPWGPGQGAAGELFF; CDR3nt: TGCGCCAGCAGCCCTTGGGGGCCGGGACAGGGGGCGGCCGGGGAGCTGTTTTTT; d_gene: TRBD1; j_gene: TRBJ2-2; abundance: .; v_gene: TRBV5-1
CDR3aa: CASSLGGGQDTEAFF; CDR3nt: TGTGCCAGCAGCTTGGGGGGGGGACAGGACACTGAAGCTTTCTTT; d_gene: TRBD1; j_gene: TRBJ1-1; abundance: .; v_gene: TRBV5-4
CDR3aa: CSASGSGGHNTGELFF; CDR3nt: TGCAGTGCTAGTGGTAGCGGGGGGCACAACACCGGGGAGCTGTTTTTT; d_gene: TRBD2; j_gene: TRBJ2-2; abundance: .; v_gene: TRBV20-1
CDR3aa: CAIKEDGTNYGYTF; CDR3nt: TGTGCCATCAAAGAGGACGGAACTAACTATGGCTACACCTTC; d_gene: .; j_gene: TRBJ1-2; abundance: .; v_gene: TRBV10-3
CDR3aa: CAISPGQGRDETQYF; CDR3nt: TGTGCCATCAGTCCAGGACAGGGAAGGGATGAGACCCAGTACTTC; d_gene: TRBD1; j_gene: TRBJ2-5; abundance: .; v_gene: TRBV10-3
CDR3aa: CSALMGGNQPQHF; CDR3nt: TGCAGTGCCCTTATGGGGGGCAATCAGCCCCAGCATTTT; d_gene: .; j_gene: TRBJ1-5; abundance: .; v_gene: TRBV20-1
CDR3aa: CASSLDQEGGTDTQYF; CDR3nt: TGTGCCAGCAGCTTAGACCAGGAGGGGGGCACAGATACGCAGTATTTT; d_gene: .; j_gene: TRBJ2-3; abundance: few; v_gene: TRBV7-6
CDR3aa: CASSSGLVVDEQYF; CDR3nt: TGTGCCAGCAGTTCGGGACTAGTAGTAGACGAGCAGTACTTC; d_gene: TRBD2; j_gene: TRBJ2-7; abundance: few; v_gene: TRBV12-3/TRBV12-4
CDR3aa: CASSVGQGGTGELFF; CDR3nt: TGTGCCAGCAGTGTAGGACAGGGTGGGACCGGGGAGCTGTTTTTT; d_gene: TRBD1; j_gene: TRBJ2-2; abundance: few; v_gene: TRBV2
CDR3aa: CASRASGEQDTQYF; CDR3nt: TGCGCCAGCAGAGCTAGCGGGGAACAAGATACGCAGTATTTT; d_gene: TRBD2; j_gene: TRBJ2-3; abundance: few; v_gene: TRBV5-1
CDR3aa: CASSAPTGPNQPQHF; CDR3nt: TGTGCCAGCAGTGCCCCGACGGGACCGAATCAGCCCCAGCATTTT; d_gene: .; j_gene: TRBJ1-5; abundance: once; v_gene: TRBV12-3/TRBV12-4
CDR3aa: CASSFRLAGAQEQFF; CDR3nt: TGTGCCAGCAGTTTCCGACTAGCGGGGGCCCAAGAGCAGTTCTTC; d_gene: TRBD2; j_gene: TRBJ2-1; abundance: once; v_gene: TRBV12-3/TRBV12-4
CDR3aa: CASSIRVGPMNTEAFF; CDR3nt: TGTGCCAGCAGTATCCGGGTGGGGCCCATGAACACTGAAGCTTTCTTT; d_gene: .; j_gene: TRBJ1-1; abundance: few; v_gene: TRBV12-3/TRBV12-4